Detailed here is one TCR beta chain. Its antigen remains unidentified. The CDR3 consists of 13 residues. The germline V gene encodes CDR1 SGHDN and CDR2 FVKESK. V was shortened by 1 base and J by 10 bases, with 12 bases between the two germline ends. These data belong to a study of beta chain features in type 1 diabetes. Findings and limits, study-wide: It was among patients, rather than healthy donors, that naive, central memory and Treg TCRB repertoires appeared more similar.

As every portion of the isolated RNA was reverse transcribed, the sequencing read expressed TCRB transcripts. Produced via immunoSEQ multiplex PCR; TCRdb's table is partial and in-frame only. The sample includes around 340,000 clones, about 19% of them seen just once. Sequenced: naive CD4+ T cells from blood. The sequence was collected from a woman aged 18-29 years in good health. V gene TRBV14 combines with J gene TRBJ2-3; D is possibly TRBD2 (5 bases). The CDR3 sequence is CASSQGASSAQYF. In DNA form, the CDR3 reads TGTGCCAGCAGCCAAGGGGCTAGCAGTGCGCAGTATTTT.